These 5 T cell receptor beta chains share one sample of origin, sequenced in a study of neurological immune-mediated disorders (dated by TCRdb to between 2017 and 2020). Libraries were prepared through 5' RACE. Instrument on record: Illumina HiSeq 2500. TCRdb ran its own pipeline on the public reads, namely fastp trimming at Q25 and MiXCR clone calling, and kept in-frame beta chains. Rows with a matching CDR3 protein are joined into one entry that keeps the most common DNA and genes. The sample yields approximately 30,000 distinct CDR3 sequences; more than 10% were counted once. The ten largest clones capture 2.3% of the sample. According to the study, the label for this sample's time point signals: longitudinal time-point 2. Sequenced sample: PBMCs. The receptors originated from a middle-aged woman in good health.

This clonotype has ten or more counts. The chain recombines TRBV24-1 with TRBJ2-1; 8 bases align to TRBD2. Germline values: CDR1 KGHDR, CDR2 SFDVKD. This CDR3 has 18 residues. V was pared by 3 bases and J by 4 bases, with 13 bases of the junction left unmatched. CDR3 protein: CATSDGPGAGVSYNEQFF. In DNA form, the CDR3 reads TGTGCCACCAGTGATGGGCCCGGAGCGGGAGTATCTTACAATGAGCAGTTCTTC.

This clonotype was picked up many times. CDR3 in amino acids: CASSLQLGTEYGYTF. CDR3 DNA: TGTGCCAGTAGCCTACAGTTGGGGACAGAATATGGCTACACCTTC. The V call is TRBV19, the J call TRBJ1-2, with 7 nucleotides matching TRBD1. The germline V gene encodes CDR1 LNHDA and CDR2 SQIVND (reference sequence). The length of the CDR3 is 15 residues. V trimming: 6 bases; J trimming: 5 bases; junction bases outside the gene matches: 12.

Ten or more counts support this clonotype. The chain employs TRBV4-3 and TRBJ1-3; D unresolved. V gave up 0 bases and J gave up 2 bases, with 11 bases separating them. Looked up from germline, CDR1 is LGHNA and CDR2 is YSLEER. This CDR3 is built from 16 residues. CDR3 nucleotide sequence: TGCGCCAGCAGCCAAGATCCCAGACCCCCTGGAAACACCATATATTTT. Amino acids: CASSQDPRPPGNTIYF.

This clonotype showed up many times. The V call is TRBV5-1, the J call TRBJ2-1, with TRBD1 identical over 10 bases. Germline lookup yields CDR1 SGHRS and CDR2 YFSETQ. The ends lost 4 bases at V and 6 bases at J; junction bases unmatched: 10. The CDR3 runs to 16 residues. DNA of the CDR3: TGCGCCAGCAGCGGCGGGGGGACAGGGGCCGGCAATGAGCAGTTCTTC. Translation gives CASSGGGTGAGNEQFF.

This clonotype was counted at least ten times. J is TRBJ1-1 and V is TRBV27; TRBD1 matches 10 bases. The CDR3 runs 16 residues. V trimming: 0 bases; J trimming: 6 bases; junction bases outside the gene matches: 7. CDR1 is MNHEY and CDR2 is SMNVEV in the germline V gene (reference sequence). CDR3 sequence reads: CASSLSGGTGAPEAFF. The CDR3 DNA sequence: TGTGCCAGCAGTTTATCAGGGGGGACAGGGGCTCCTGAAGCTTTCTTT.